This entry lists 5 T cell receptor beta chains sequenced from one sample in a study of blood T cell repertoires in COVID-19 (dated by TCRdb to 2018 to 2020). The library was produced with the immunoSEQ multiplex PCR assay. Held by TCRdb, this immuneACCESS table contains in-frame sequences only and omits some clones. Under half of the omission traces to an unresolved V gene where checked; the cause of the rest is unknown. The sample table records some 300,000 clones; 89% of these occur just once. Together, the top ten hold over 9% of the sample. The sample was PBMCs or T cells enriched from blood (not recorded which). The receptors shown here come from a woman aged 40 to 55 who had recovered from COVID-19.

The chain employs TRBV6-5 and TRBJ2-3; the match to TRBD2 covers 12 bases. CDR1 is MNHEY and CDR2 is SVGAGI in the germline V gene. The CDR3 runs 16 residues. V lost 4 bases, J lost 5 bases, and 7 bases stayed unmatched. The CDR3 sequence is CASSSPSGGDGDTQYF. The CDR3 nucleotides read TGTGCCAGCAGTTCCCCTAGCGGGGGGGATGGAGATACGCAGTATTTT.

The J gene is TRBJ2-3, the V gene TRBV5-1; 9 bases line up with TRBD1. The V gene end was trimmed by 3 bases and the J gene end by 5 bases; junction bases not matched to a gene: 4. From germline, CDR1 is SGHRS and CDR2 YFSETQ. The CDR3 consists of 14 residues. The CDR3 nucleotides read TGCGCCAGCAGCTCGGGACAGGGTGTAGATACGCAGTATTTT. Its translation: CASSSGQGVDTQYF.

The chain links TRBV5-1 to TRBJ1-6; possibly TRBD1 for D (6 bases). In germline, CDR1 is SGHRS, CDR2 YFSETQ. V shed 3 bases and J shed 8 bases, with 12 bases lying between them. The CDR3 consists of 14 residues. In DNA form, the CDR3 reads TGCGCCAGCAGCTCGACCTCAGGGGATTCACCCCTCCACTTT. Protein product: CASSSTSGDSPLHF.

V and J are TRBV11-3 and TRBJ2-7; a weak D match, TRBD1 (6 bases). V gave up 2 bases and J gave up 5 bases, with 22 bases separating them. This CDR3 is 17 amino acids long. Germline lookup yields CDR1 SGHNT and CDR2 YENEEA. CDR3 amino acids: CASSLRYGRGIPHEQYF. The CDR3 bases are TGTGCCAGCAGCTTAAGGTACGGCAGGGGAATTCCTCACGAGCAGTACTTC.

The rearrangement links TRBV7-8 to TRBJ2-3; TRBD1 matches 7 bases. CDR3 length: 16 residues. Germline CDR1 reads SGHVS; CDR2 reads FQNEAQ. V shed 5 bases, J shed 1 base, and the junction held 9 bases outside the gene matches. In DNA form, the CDR3 reads TGTGCCAGCAGCCCCAGGACAGGTTGGGGCACAGATACGCAGTATTTT. Translating it yields CASSPRTGWGTDTQYF.